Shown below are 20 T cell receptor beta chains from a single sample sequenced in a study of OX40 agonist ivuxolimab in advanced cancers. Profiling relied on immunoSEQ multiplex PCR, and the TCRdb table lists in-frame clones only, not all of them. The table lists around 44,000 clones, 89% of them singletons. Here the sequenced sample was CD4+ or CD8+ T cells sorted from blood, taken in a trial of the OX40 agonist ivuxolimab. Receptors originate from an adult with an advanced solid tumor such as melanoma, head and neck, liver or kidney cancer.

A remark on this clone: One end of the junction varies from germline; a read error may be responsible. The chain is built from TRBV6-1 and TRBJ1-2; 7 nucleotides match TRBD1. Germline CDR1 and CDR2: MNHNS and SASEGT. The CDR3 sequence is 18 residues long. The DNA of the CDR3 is TGTGCCAGCAGTCAAGCGGGACAGACCAAGGCCTCTAGCTATGGCTACACCTTC. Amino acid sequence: CASSQAGQTKASSYGYTF.

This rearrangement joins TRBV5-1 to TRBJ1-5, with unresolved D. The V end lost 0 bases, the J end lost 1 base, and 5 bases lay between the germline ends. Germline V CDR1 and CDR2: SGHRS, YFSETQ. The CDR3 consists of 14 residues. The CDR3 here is CASSLGASNQPQHF. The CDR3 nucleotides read TGCGCCAGCAGCTTGGGGGCAAGCAATCAGCCCCAGCATTTT.

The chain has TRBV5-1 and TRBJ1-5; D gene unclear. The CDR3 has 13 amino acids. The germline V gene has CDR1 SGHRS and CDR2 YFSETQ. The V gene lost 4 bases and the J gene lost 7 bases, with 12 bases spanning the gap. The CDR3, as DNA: TGCGCCAGCAGCCCGGAGTGGGGACAGCCCCAGCATTTT. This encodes CASSPEWGQPQHF.

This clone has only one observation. For the CDR3, the DNA is TGCGCCAGCAGCCCCCAGCCGGCAACAGTTAACACTGAAGCTTTCTTT. The encoded protein is CASSPQPATVNTEAFF. This rearrangement joins TRBV5-1 to TRBJ1-1; D remains ambiguous. V shed 4 bases and J shed 2 bases, with 18 bases lying between them. Germline lookup yields CDR1 SGHRS and CDR2 YFSETQ. This CDR3 spans 16 amino acids.

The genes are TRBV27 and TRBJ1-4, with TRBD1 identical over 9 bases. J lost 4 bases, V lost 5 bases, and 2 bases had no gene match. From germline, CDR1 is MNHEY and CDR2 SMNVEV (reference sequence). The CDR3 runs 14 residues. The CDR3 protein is CASSRTGDNEKLFF. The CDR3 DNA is TGTGCCAGCAGTAGGACAGGGGATAATGAAAAACTGTTTTTT.

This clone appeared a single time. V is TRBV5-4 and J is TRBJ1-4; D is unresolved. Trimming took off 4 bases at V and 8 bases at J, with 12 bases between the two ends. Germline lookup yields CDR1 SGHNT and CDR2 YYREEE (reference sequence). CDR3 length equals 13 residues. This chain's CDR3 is CASSPPRSEKLFF. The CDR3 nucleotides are TGTGCCAGCAGCCCCCCGCGGTCCGAAAAACTGTTTTTT.

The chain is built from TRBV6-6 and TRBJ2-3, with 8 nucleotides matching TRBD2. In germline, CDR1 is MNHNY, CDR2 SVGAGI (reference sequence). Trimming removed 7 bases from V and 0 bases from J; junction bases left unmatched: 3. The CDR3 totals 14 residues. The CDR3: CASIQRGSTDTQYF. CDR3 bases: TGTGCCAGCATCCAGCGGGGGAGCACAGATACGCAGTATTTT.

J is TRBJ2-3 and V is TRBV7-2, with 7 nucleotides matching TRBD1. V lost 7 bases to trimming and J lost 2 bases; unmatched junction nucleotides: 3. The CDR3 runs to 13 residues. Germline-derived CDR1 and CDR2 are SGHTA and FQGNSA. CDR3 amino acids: CASTDRHTDTQYF. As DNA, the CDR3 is TGTGCCAGCACGGACAGGCACACAGATACGCAGTATTTT. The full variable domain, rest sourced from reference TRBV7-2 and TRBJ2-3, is GAGVSQSPSNKVTEKGKDVELRCDPISGHTALYWYRQSLGQGLEFLIYFQGNSAPDKSGLPSDRFSAERTGGSVSTLTIQRTQQEDSAVYLCASTDRHTDTQYFGPGTRLTVL.

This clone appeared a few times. The CDR3 coding sequence is TGCGCCAGCAGTGGGCGCTTTCGAGAGTATAATTCACCCCTCCACTTT. Its protein is CASSGRFREYNSPLHF. The chain links TRBV10-1 to TRBJ1-6; no firm D call. V lost 4 bases to trimming and J lost 4 bases, with 14 bases between them. The CDR3 spans 16 residues. From germline, CDR1 is WNHNN and CDR2 SYGVQD (reference sequence).

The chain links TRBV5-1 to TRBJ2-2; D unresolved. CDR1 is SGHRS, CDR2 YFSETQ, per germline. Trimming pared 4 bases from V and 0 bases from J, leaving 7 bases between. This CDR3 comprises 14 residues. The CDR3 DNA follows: TGCGCCAGCAGCCAAACAGCGAACACCGGGGAGCTGTTTTTT. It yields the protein CASSQTANTGELFF.

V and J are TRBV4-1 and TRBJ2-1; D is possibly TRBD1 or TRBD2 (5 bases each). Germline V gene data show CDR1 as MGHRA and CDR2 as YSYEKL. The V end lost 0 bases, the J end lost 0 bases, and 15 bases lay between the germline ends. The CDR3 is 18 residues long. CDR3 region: CASSQELGTVSSYNEQFF. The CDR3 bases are TGCGCCAGCAGCCAAGAATTGGGGACGGTAAGCTCCTACAATGAGCAGTTCTTC.

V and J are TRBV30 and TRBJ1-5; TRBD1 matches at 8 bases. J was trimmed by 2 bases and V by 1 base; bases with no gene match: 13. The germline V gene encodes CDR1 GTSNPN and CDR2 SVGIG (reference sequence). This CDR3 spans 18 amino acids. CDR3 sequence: CAWSDDRGGPVGNQPQHF. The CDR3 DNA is TGTGCCTGGAGTGACGACAGGGGTGGACCGGTTGGCAATCAGCCCCAGCATTTT.

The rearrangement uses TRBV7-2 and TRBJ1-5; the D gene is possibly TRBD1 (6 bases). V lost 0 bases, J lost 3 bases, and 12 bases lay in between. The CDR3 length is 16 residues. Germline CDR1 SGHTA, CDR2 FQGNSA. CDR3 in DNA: TGTGCCAGCAGCTTAGCTTTGAGGACAGACAATCAGCCCCAGCATTTT. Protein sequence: CASSLALRTDNQPQHF.

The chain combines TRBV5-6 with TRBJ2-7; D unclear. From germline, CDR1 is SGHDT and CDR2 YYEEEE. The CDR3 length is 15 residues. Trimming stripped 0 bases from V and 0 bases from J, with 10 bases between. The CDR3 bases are TGTGCCAGCAGCTTGGTGGGTCTCAACTCCTACGAGCAGTACTTC. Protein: CASSLVGLNSYEQYF. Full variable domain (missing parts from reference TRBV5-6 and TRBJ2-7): DAGVTQSPTHLIKTRGQQVTLRCSPKSGHDTVSWYQQALGQGPQFIFQYYEEEERQRGNFPDRFSGHQFPNYSSELNVNALLLGDSALYLCASSLVGLNSYEQYFGPGTRLTVT.

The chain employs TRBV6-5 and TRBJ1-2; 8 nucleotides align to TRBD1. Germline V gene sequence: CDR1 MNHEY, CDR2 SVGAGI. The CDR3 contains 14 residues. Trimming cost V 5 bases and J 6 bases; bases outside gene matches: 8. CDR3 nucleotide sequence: TGTGCCAGCAGTCCTGCAGGGGGCAGCAATGGCTACACCTTC. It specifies CASSPAGGSNGYTF.

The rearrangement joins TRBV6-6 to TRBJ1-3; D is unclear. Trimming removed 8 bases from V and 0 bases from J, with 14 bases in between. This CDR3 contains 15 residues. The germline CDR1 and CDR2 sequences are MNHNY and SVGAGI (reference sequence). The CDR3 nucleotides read TGTGCCAGCGGTGGGCTGCAGTTCTCTGGAAACACCATATATTTT. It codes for CASGGLQFSGNTIYF.

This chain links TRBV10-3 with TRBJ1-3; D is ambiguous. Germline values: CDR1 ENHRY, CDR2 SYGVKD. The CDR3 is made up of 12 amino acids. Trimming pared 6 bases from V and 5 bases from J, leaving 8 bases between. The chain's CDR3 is CAIRRERNTIYF. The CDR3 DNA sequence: TGTGCCATCAGAAGGGAAAGAAACACCATATATTTT.

The CDR3 DNA sequence: TGTGCCAGCAGCTACAAGACAGAGGCTTACGAAAAACTGTTTTTT. Protein: CASSYKTEAYEKLFF. J is TRBJ1-4 and V is TRBV5-4; perhaps TRBD1 as D (5 bases). This CDR3 region has 15 residues. Germline loops: CDR1 SGHNT, CDR2 YYREEE (reference sequence). The ends were cut back, 3 bases at V and 8 bases at J, with 17 bases in the middle.

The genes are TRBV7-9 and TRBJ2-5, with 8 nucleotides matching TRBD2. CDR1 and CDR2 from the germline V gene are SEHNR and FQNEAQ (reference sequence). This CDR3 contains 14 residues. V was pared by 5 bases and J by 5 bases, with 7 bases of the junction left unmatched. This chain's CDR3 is CASSQFGGDETQYF. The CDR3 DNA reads TGTGCCAGCAGCCAGTTCGGGGGGGATGAGACCCAGTACTTC.

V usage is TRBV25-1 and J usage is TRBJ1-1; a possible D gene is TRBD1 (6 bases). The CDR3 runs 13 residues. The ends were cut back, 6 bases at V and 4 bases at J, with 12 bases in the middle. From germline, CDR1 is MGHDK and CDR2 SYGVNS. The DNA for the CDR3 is TGTGCCAGCAGAAGAGGGGGAGGCACTGAAGCTTTCTTT. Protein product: CASRRGGGTEAFF. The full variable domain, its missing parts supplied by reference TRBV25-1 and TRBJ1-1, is EADIYQTPRYLVIGTGKKITLECSQTMGHDKMYWYQQDPGMELHLIHYSYGVNSTEKGDLSSESTVSRIRTEHFPLTLESARPSHTSQYLCASRRGGGTEAFFGQGTRLTVV.